Below are 21 T cell receptor beta chains sequenced from a single sample in a study of CD8+CD57+ T cells in acquired aplastic anemia (dated by TCRdb to 2017 to 2018). Sequencing was carried out with an Illumina HiSeq 2000. Genomic DNA was used as template for profiling of TCR beta VDJ combinations and CDR3 sequences. TCRdb reprocessing: public reads trimmed at Q25 with fastp, clones called with MiXCR, in-frame beta chains kept. Every CDR3 protein is listed once, alongside the most common genes and DNA of its rows. This sample gives about 200,000 distinct CDR3 sequences in total; about 60% of them show up just once. The ten largest clones represent around 58% of the sample. Flow cytometry had shown CD8+CD57+ cell expansion in the patients selected for sequencing. The sequencing input was sorted CD4+, CD8+, or CD8+CD57+ T cells (not recorded which) from PBMCs. The receptors come from a human donor with aplastic anemia.

The chain employs TRBV15 and TRBJ2-7; D assignment may be TRBD1 or TRBD2 (5 bases each). Germline V gene lookup returns CDR1 LNHNV and CDR2 YYDKDF (reference sequence). V was shortened by 1 base and J by 3 bases, with 10 bases between the two germline ends. The CDR3 has 14 residues. The CDR3 coding sequence is TGTGCCACCAGCAGAGCCGGGACCGTCTACGAGCAGTACTTC. Protein sequence: CATSRAGTVYEQYF.

This clonotype has only a few counts. V is TRBV9 and J is TRBJ2-1; D may match TRBD1 or TRBD2 (6 bases each). There are 16 residues in the CDR3. Germline V gene data show CDR1 as SGDLS and CDR2 as YYNGEE. The V gene lost 2 bases and the J gene lost 4 bases, with 16 bases spanning the gap. The CDR3 here is CASSVSLGGLYNEQFF. CDR3 bases: TGTGCCAGCAGCGTTTCCCTTGGGGGGCTTTACAATGAGCAGTTCTTC.

This clonotype appeared once. V gene TRBV12-3 or TRBV12-4 combines with J gene TRBJ1-1; 8 positions agree with TRBD1. J gave up 3 bases and V 6 bases, and 0 bases lay outside the gene matches. The CDR3 is made up of 12 amino acids. The CDR3 reads CASRQGDTEAFF. The CDR3 DNA sequence: TGTGCCAGCAGACAGGGGGACACTGAAGCTTTCTTT.

This chain connects TRBV10-2 to TRBJ1-1; weak D call: TRBD1 (5 bases). The CDR3 is made up of 13 amino acids. V was trimmed by 3 bases and J by 7 bases, leaving 12 bases between them. The germline CDR1 and CDR2 sequences are WSHSY and SAAADI. CDR3 sequence reads: CASSDGRGFEAFF. DNA of the CDR3: TGCGCCAGCAGTGATGGGAGGGGCTTTGAAGCTTTCTTT.

The chain joins TRBV7-8 to TRBJ1-1; no reliable D call. There are 15 residues in the CDR3. Germline V lookup: CDR1 SGHVS, CDR2 FQNEAQ. V dropped 4 bases and J dropped 3 bases, with 15 bases sitting between them. The CDR3 reads CASSSPLVGDTEAFF. DNA for the CDR3: TGTGCCAGCAGCTCACCACTAGTTGGGGACACTGAAGCTTTCTTT.

This sequence joins TRBV2 and TRBJ2-3; 8 bases map to TRBD1. Per germline, CDR1 SNHLY and CDR2 FYNNEI. Losses at the gene ends were 6 bases for V and 5 bases for J; bases not matched to a gene: 4. The CDR3 contains 13 residues. CDR3 residues: CASRTGAGDTQYF. The CDR3 DNA reads TGTGCCAGCAGGACAGGGGCGGGAGATACGCAGTATTTT.

This chain uses TRBV20-1 with TRBJ2-3, with 11 nucleotides matching TRBD2. V dropped 4 bases and J dropped 2; count of bases not matched to a gene: 8. Germline V gives CDR1 DFQATT, CDR2 SNEGSKA (reference sequence). This CDR3 contains 16 residues. CDR3 protein: CSATSLAGGDTDTQYF. The CDR3 DNA reads TGCAGTGCTACCTCCCTAGCGGGGGGTGACACAGATACGCAGTATTTT.

The genes are TRBV15 and TRBJ2-1; the match to TRBD2 covers 14 bases. CDR1 LNHNV and CDR2 YYDKDF come from the germline V gene (reference sequence). The ends lost 3 bases at V and 7 bases at J; junction bases unmatched: 8. CDR3 length equals 17 residues. The CDR3 nucleotides are TGTGCCACCAGCAGCCCATGGGGACTAGCGGGGGTTAATGAGCAGTTCTTC. It encodes CATSSPWGLAGVNEQFF.

The chain links TRBV24-1 to TRBJ2-3; D gene uncertain. The V end lost 2 bases, the J end lost 1 base, and 15 bases lay between the germline ends. CDR3 size: 17 residues. Germline lookup yields CDR1 KGHDR and CDR2 SFDVKD. For the CDR3, the DNA is TGTGCCACCAGTGATTCCGACCTGCAGGCCGGCACAGATACGCAGTATTTT. Translation: CATSDSDLQAGTDTQYF.

This sequence joins TRBV10-2 and TRBJ2-1, with D unresolved. The germline gives CDR1 WSHSY, CDR2 SAAADI. The germline V and J ends were trimmed by 4 bases and 5 bases, with 3 bases remaining between them. This CDR3 spans 11 amino acids. Here the CDR3 DNA reads TGCGCCAGCAGTGGGCACAATGAGCAGTTCTTC. It translates to CASSGHNEQFF.

V usage is TRBV3-1 and J usage is TRBJ1-1, with unresolved D. CDR3 length: 16 residues. Per germline, CDR1 LGHDT and CDR2 YNNKEL (reference sequence). V lost 0 bases, J lost 0 bases, and 11 bases lay in between. This CDR3 is CASSQDGGRVNTEAFF. CDR3 DNA sequence: TGTGCCAGCAGCCAAGATGGCGGACGGGTGAACACTGAAGCTTTCTTT.

The genes are TRBV15 and TRBJ2-7, with TRBD1 matching 9 bases. CDR1 and CDR2 (germline): LNHNV, YYDKDF (reference sequence). The CDR3 length is 15 residues. V shed 3 bases, J shed 2 bases, and the junction held 5 bases outside the gene matches. The DNA for the CDR3 is TGTGCCACCAGCAGCCAAGGGACAGGGCCCTACGAGCAGTACTTC. Its protein is CATSSQGTGPYEQYF.

The chain has TRBV10-3 and TRBJ1-2, with a tentative D call TRBD1 (5 bases). The CDR3 is 14 amino acids. Germline CDR1 ENHRY, CDR2 SYGVKD. V was cut by 6 bases and J by 7 bases, with 18 bases left in between. CDR3 amino acids: CAISGLGREGGYTF. The CDR3 DNA reads as TGTGCCATCAGCGGACTTGGCAGGGAGGGTGGCTACACCTTC.

On this clonotype: One junction end does not reproduce the germline sequence, and a read error may be involved. The V and J genes are TRBV7-9 and TRBJ1-4; possibly TRBD1 for D (6 bases). CDR1 is SEHNR and CDR2 is FQNEAQ in the germline V gene (reference sequence). The CDR3 runs to 15 residues. This CDR3 is CASSLEQGANGKLFF. The CDR3 region has the DNA TGTGCCAGCAGCTTAGAACAGGGCGCTAATGGAAAACTGTTTTTT. The variable domain in full, with the rest retrieved from reference TRBV7-9 and TRBJ1-4, is DTGVSQNPRHKITKRGQNVTFRCDPISEHNRLYWYRQTLGQGPEFLTYFQNEAQLEKSRLLSDRFSAERPKGSFSTLEIQRTEQGDSAMYLCASSLEQGANGKLFFGSGTQLSVL.

This rearrangement joins TRBV7-7 to TRBJ2-5, with 11 bases fitting TRBD2. Germline CDR1 is SSHAT and CDR2 is FNYEAQ (reference sequence). CDR3 length: 17 amino acids. Germline trimming cut 5 bases from V and 1 base from J; bases unmatched to any gene: 9. Here the CDR3 DNA reads TGTGCCAGCAGCCCCGGGAGGACTAGCGGGTTCCAAGAGACCCAGTACTTC. Amino acid sequence: CASSPGRTSGFQETQYF.

The J gene is TRBJ1-2, the V gene TRBV10-2; weak D call: TRBD1 (5 bases). V was pared by 6 bases and J by 4 bases, with 15 bases between. This CDR3 is 14 amino acids long. The germline gives CDR1 WSHSY, CDR2 SAAADI. The CDR3 loop is CASSEGSGLYGYTF. CDR3 DNA: TGCGCCAGCAGCGAGGGGTCGGGTCTCTATGGCTACACCTTC.

This clonotype has at least ten counts. The rearrangement links TRBV24-1 to TRBJ2-1; tentatively, D is TRBD2 (5 bases). The CDR3 extends over 13 amino acids. CDR1 and CDR2 from the germline V gene are KGHDR and SFDVKD. Trimming took 4 bases from V and 9 from J, leaving 12 bases between them. CDR3 coding DNA: TGTGCCACCAGTGAACCACCGAGCGGTGAGCAGTTCTTC. Translation gives CATSEPPSGEQFF.

This chain connects TRBV19 to TRBJ2-3; maybe TRBD2 (6 bases). Germline values: CDR1 LNHDA, CDR2 SQIVND (reference sequence). The CDR3 has 14 residues. Trimming shortened V by 6 bases and J by 3 bases, and 13 bases separated the two germline ends. CDR3 DNA: TGTGCCAGTAGGAAAGCAGGGAGGACAGATACGCAGTATTTT. Amino acids: CASRKAGRTDTQYF.

This clonotype was picked up one time. V is TRBV29-1 and J is TRBJ2-5; D not resolved. Germline V gives CDR1 SQVTM, CDR2 ANQGSEA. The CDR3 extends over 16 amino acids. Trimming removed 5 bases at V and 2 bases at J, with 21 bases between. CDR3 sequence (DNA): TGCAGCGTTTTAAGGGCAGGAACTTCGCTTCAAGAGACCCAGTACTTC. Translation gives CSVLRAGTSLQETQYF.

V is TRBV19 and J is TRBJ1-5; perhaps TRBD1 as D (6 bases). The V end lost 3 bases, the J end lost 10 bases, and 13 bases lay between the germline ends. The length of the CDR3 is 13 residues. Germline values: CDR1 LNHDA, CDR2 SQIVND (reference sequence). CDR3 region: CASSMGQGRPQHF. In nucleotides, the CDR3 is TGTGCCAGTAGTATGGGACAAGGACGTCCCCAGCATTTT.

This clonotype was recorded only once. V gene TRBV19 combines with J gene TRBJ2-5; 8 positions agree with TRBD1. Germline CDR1 LNHDA, CDR2 SQIVND (reference sequence). This CDR3 contains 14 residues. V shed 9 bases and J 4 bases; nucleotides not matched to a gene: 10. The CDR3 sequence is CASLGTGPRETQYF. As DNA, the CDR3 is TGTGCCAGCCTAGGGACAGGACCTAGAGAGACCCAGTACTTC.